The text below deals with one T cell receptor beta chain. Its target is unknown. The analysis combined second doses at about 4 or about 12 weeks. The data stem from a study of T cell responses to AZD1222 COVID-19 vaccine. Points from the study as a whole: Spike-specific TCR breadth and depth both grew after two AZD1222 doses. The sample set comprised mostly white British donors with more females, and clonal diversity was possibly underestimated.

The data were produced by immunoSEQ multiplex PCR, yet TCRdb's version contains in-frame clones alone and is incomplete. The repertoire consists of over 130,000 clones, with roughly 88% occurring once and the leading ten covering roughly 1.7%. CDR1 and CDR2 (germline): KGHDR, SFDVKD. The CDR3 contains 17 residues. Germline trimming cut 4 bases from V and 2 bases from J; bases unmatched to any gene: 10. This sample comprised peripheral blood, obtained 28 days after the second AZD1222 dose. This chain connects TRBV24-1 to TRBJ2-5, with TRBD1 matching over 9 bases. The clonotype originates from an adult who received the AZD1222 COVID-19 vaccine. The CDR3 is CATSEHTGGGGQETQYF. For the CDR3, the DNA is TGTGCCACCAGTGAACACACAGGGGGCGGTGGGCAAGAGACCCAGTACTTC.